This is a list of T cell receptor beta chains from one sample in a study of CD8+CD57+ T cells in acquired aplastic anemia. In TCRdb, the reads were re-called with MiXCR into one record per CDR3 protein. Among 450,000 to 600,000 distinct CDR3 sequences listed, around 33% were seen once. The sample taken for sequencing was sorted CD4+, CD8+, or CD8+CD57+ T cells (not recorded which) from PBMCs. The receptor source for this set is a human donor with aplastic anemia. Each CDR3 is given with its conserved first and last residue. D genes are given only for firm matches. The size of a clone is reported for some rows only, either as once, few or many, or as a class for expanded clones.

NA | NA | 13 | TRBJ2-7 | TRBV7-2 | TGTGCCAGCCGGGACAAGGGCTCCTACGAGCAGTACTTC | CASRDKGSYEQYF
NA | many | 13 | TRBJ1-1 | TRBV19 | TGTGCCAGTAGTAACCCCCCGGCCACTGAAGCTTTCTTT | CASSNPPATEAFF
TRBD1 | NA | 14 | TRBJ2-7 | TRBV7-8 | TGTGCCAGCAGCCCAGGACAGGGTGTTTCCGAGCAGTACTTC | CASSPGQGVSEQYF
NA | NA | 9 | TRBJ2-7 | TRBV19 | TGTGCCAGTAAACAGGGGCAGTACTTC | CASKQGQYF
TRBD2 | many | 14 | TRBJ2-7 | TRBV20-1 | TGCAGTGCCAATCGACTAGCGGCCGGCTACGAGCAGTACTTC | CSANRLAAGYEQYF
TRBD1 | NA | 14 | TRBJ2-7 | TRBV20-1 | TGCAGTGCTAGAGTAACGGGACAGAACTACGAGCAGTACTTC | CSARVTGQNYEQYF
TRBD2 | NA | 15 | TRBJ2-3 | TRBV20-1 | TGCAGTGCTACCACGCCTAGCGGGGCGACAGATACGCAGTATTTT | CSATTPSGATDTQYF
NA | many | 10 | TRBJ2-1 | TRBV29-1 | TGCAGCGTTGAAAACAATGAGCAGTTCTTC | CSVENNEQFF
NA | NA | 16 | TRBJ1-1 | TRBV16 | TGTGCCAGCAGCCAATTTCCTCTGGGGATGAACACTGAAGCTTTCTTT | CASSQFPLGMNTEAFF
NA | many | 12 | TRBJ2-7 | TRBV7-8 | TGTGCCAGCAGCCAATCAAGCTACGAGCAGTACTTC | CASSQSSYEQYF
NA | NA | 15 | TRBJ1-2 | TRBV7-9 | TGTGCCAGCAGCCACAACTCGGTCCAGCCCCCGGGCTACACCTTC | CASSHNSVQPPGYTF
NA | many | 17 | TRBJ2-3 | TRBV25-1 | TGTGCCAGCAGTGAGGGGGGCACGGAGCCTAGCACAGATACGCAGTATTTT | CASSEGGTEPSTDTQYF
NA | NA | 16 | TRBJ2-7 | TRBV2 | TGTGCCAGCACCACTCTGGGGTGGGGGAGCTCCTACGAGCAGTACTTC | CASTTLGWGSSYEQYF
NA | few | 14 | TRBJ1-2 | TRBV6-1 | TGTGCCAGCAGTGAAGGACCGGAGAACTATGGCTACACCTTC | CASSEGPENYGYTF
NA | NA | 13 | TRBJ2-7 | TRBV5-4 | TGTGCCAGCAGTGATAAGACAGACTACGAGCAGTACTTC | CASSDKTDYEQYF
NA | many | 15 | TRBJ1-2 | TRBV9 | TGTGCCAGCAGGGCCGAAGGACAGTTTAACTATGGCTACACCTTC | CASRAEGQFNYGYTF
TRBD2 | NA | 14 | TRBJ2-3 | TRBV20-1 | TGCAGTGCTCGCTTAGCGGGGGGGATAGATACGCAGTATTTT | CSARLAGGIDTQYF
TRBD1 | NA | 13 | TRBJ2-2 | TRBV29-1 | TGCAGCGCCTGGACAGGGACCCTCGGGGAGCTGTTTTTT | CSAWTGTLGELFF
NA | many | 14 | TRBJ2-7 | TRBV15 | TGTGCCACCAGCAGAGATCGCGGCTCCTACGAGCAGTACTTC | CATSRDRGSYEQYF
NA | NA | 15 | TRBJ2-7 | TRBV7-9 | TGTGCCAGCAGCCAAGAGGGGCGGGACCCGTACGAGCAGTACTTC | CASSQEGRDPYEQYF
NA | NA | 20 | TRBJ2-6 | TRBV6-2/TRBV6-3 | TGTGCCAGCAGTTACTCAGGACAGCCTATCCACCTCTCTGGGGCCAACGTCCTGACTTTC | CASSYSGQPIHLSGANVLTF
TRBD2 | NA | 16 | TRBJ2-2 | TRBV4-1 | TGCGCCAGCAGCTATCCTACTAGCGGGAGTGGCGGGGAGCTGTTTTTT | CASSYPTSGSGGELFF
NA | NA | 15 | TRBJ1-5 | TRBV10-3 | TGTGCCAGCAGTGAGGACACCCATAGCAATCAGCCCCAGCATTTT | CASSEDTHSNQPQHF
NA | NA | 17 | TRBJ1-4 | TRBV25-1 | TGTGCCAGCAGTCCCCTGGGGAACCTTGCAACTAATGAAAAACTGTTTTTT | CASSPLGNLATNEKLFF
NA | many | 13 | TRBJ1-2 | TRBV7-2 | TGTGCCAGCAGCGCCGATCGGCACTATGGCTACACCTTC | CASSADRHYGYTF
TRBD1 | many | 14 | TRBJ1-6 | TRBV6-1 | TGTGCCAGCAGGGGACAGGGATCTAATTCACCCCTCCACTTT | CASRGQGSNSPLHF
TRBD2 | few | 12 | TRBJ2-2 | TRBV7-9 | TGTGCCGCGGGAGTTAACACCGGGGAGCTGTTTTTT | CAAGVNTGELFF
NA | NA | 15 | TRBJ1-1 | TRBV19 | TGTGCCAGTAGTATAGGGGGCAACCTGAACACTGAAGCTTTCTTT | CASSIGGNLNTEAFF